Below, 3 T cell receptor beta chains from the same sample are listed, as sequenced in a study of blood T cells in healthy people across ages (dated by TCRdb to about 2015). Receptors were amplified or captured by 5' RACE. Sequencing used an Illumina HiSeq 2500. The second PCR ran for about 6 to 11 cycles and used a J-beta primer mix along with a sample-barcoded 5' primer. TCRdb reanalyzed the raw reads on its own, using fastp at Q25 for trimming and MiXCR for clone calling, and kept in-frame beta chains. Identical CDR3 proteins give one entry, which carries the most common genes and DNA. The sample records 650,000 to 800,000 distinct CDR3 sequences, around 43% of which are singletons. The top ten clonotypes cover roughly a fifth of the sample. Sequencing was carried out using blood. The receptors originated from a man aged 55 to 70 in good health.

This clonotype was seen a handful of times. The chain links TRBV20-1 to TRBJ2-3; a weak D match, TRBD1 (6 bases). The germline gives CDR1 DFQATT, CDR2 SNEGSKA (reference sequence). This CDR3 is built from 17 residues. Trimming left V 0 bases short and J 5 bases short, with 21 bases between. Written as DNA, the CDR3 is TGCAGTGCTAGAGATGGGGGCTTTTTTGGGGCCATAGATACGCAGTATTTT. It codes for CSARDGGFFGAIDTQYF.

This rearrangement joins TRBV10-2 to TRBJ2-7; D is possibly TRBD1 (6 bases). Trimming shortened V by 0 bases and J by 3 bases, and 15 bases separated the two germline ends. Looked up from germline, CDR1 is WSHSY and CDR2 is SAAADI. This CDR3 is built from 16 residues. In DNA, the CDR3 is TGCGCCAGCAGTGAGTCGGGGGCTGGATACGGCTACGAGCAGTACTTC. It yields the protein CASSESGAGYGYEQYF.

This clonotype has a single count. This chain links TRBV6-5 with TRBJ2-1; D is perhaps TRBD1 or TRBD2 (5 bases each). The germline V gene encodes CDR1 MNHEY and CDR2 SVGAGI. This CDR3 is 11 amino acids long. V lost 8 bases to trimming and J lost 9 bases, with 11 bases between them. The chain's CDR3 is CASWGKVEQFF. The CDR3 DNA reads TGTGCCAGCTGGGGGAAGGTTGAGCAGTTCTTC.